A selection of T cell receptor beta chains follows, all from one sample in a study of blood T cell repertoires in COVID-19. Data came from immunoSEQ multiplex PCR; TCRdb stores just in-frame clones and leaves some out. Among tens of thousands of clones, 86% were seen once, and the ten largest hold 1.4%. Sequenced sample: peripheral blood. Receptors originate from a woman aged 55-70 years with acute or convalescent COVID-19. Both conserved end residues are part of each CDR3. The order of the fields is V gene, CDR3 protein.

TRBV19,CAIRTDYGYTF
TRBV2,CASSPLEQGVF
TRBV4-1,CASSQDVLAGNVYEQYF
TRBV24-1,CATSVSGELFF
TRBV3-1/TRBV3-2,CASSLGHLFTDTQYF
TRBV28,CASSAPGQRAFF
TRBV7-8,CASSLWGTSNTEAFF
TRBV19,CASSVTGAQPQHF
TRBV4-1,CASTLPGQHEAFF
TRBV2,CASSGQGLTGELFF
TRBV21-1,CASSARQIPGNTIYF
TRBV6-1,CASSDTGTGTLYYGYTF
TRBV5-1,CASSLGTGSNQPQHF
TRBV6-5,CASSPLGPNYGYTF
TRBV9,CASSVTQGTGNTIYF
TRBV7-3,CASSSGGLQPPGELFF